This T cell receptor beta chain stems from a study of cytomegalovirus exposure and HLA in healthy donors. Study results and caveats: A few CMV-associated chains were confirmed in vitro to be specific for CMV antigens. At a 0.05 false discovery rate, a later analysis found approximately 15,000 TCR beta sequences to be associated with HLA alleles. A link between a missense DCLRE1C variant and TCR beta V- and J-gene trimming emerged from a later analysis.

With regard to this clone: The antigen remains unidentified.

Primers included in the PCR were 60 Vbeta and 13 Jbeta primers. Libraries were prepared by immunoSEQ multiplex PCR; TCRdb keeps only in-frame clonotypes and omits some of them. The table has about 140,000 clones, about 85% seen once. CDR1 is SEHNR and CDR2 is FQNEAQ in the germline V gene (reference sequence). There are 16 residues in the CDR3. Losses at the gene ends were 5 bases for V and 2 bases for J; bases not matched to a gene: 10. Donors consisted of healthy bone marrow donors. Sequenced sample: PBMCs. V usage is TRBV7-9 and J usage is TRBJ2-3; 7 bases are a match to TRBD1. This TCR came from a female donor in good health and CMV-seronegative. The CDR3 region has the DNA TGTGCCAGCAGCCCCGACAGGGATGGGTACACAGATACGCAGTATTTT. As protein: CASSPDRDGYTDTQYF.